This T cell receptor (beta chain) was identified during a study of cytomegalovirus exposure and HLA in healthy donors. Study in general: Of all 400 or so donors who were genotyped, roughly 81% belonged to the Caucasian-associated ancestry cluster.

Notes on this clone: The antigen remains undetermined.

Regarding the study as a whole: As a later analysis revealed, most CMV-associated TCR beta chains appeared HLA-restricted. A later analysis reportedly found fewer N-insertions in an Asian-associated ancestry cluster than the approximately 700-donor mean.

The CDR3 covers 15 residues. Germline V CDR1 and CDR2: LNHDA, SQIVND (reference sequence). The junction had 4 bases not matched to a gene; V was cut back by 5 bases and J by 0 bases. PCR employed 60 Vbeta and 13 Jbeta primers. Profiled with immunoSEQ multiplex PCR; TCRdb holds only in-frame clones, not every one. The sample has 100,000 to 150,000 clones. The V call is TRBV19, the J call TRBJ1-3; 7 bases match TRBD1. This TCR derives from a man between 25 and 39 years old in good health and CMV-seronegative. The sample was PBMCs. This CDR3 reads CASSPRDSSGNTIYF. The CDR3 coding sequence is TGTGCCAGTAGTCCACGGGACAGCTCTGGAAACACCATATATTTT.